These T cell receptor beta chains were read from a single sample in a study of T cells after yellow fever vaccination. TCRdb ran MiXCR on the 5' RACE reads and lists one entry per CDR3 protein. The sample has about 310,000 distinct CDR3 sequences; roughly 3.5% are singletons. Specimen: PBMCs, collected on the day of the yellow fever booster vaccination. Receptors originate from a man aged 18 to 29 who received the YFV17D yellow fever vaccine. Each CDR3 is given with its conserved first and last residue. Each record gives: D gene, clone size, J gene, V gene, CDR3 DNA, CDR3 protein. D genes are given only for firm matches. Size is stated for part of the rows, as once, few or many counts, or as a class when the clone is expanded.

>-|-|TRBJ1-5|TRBV20-1
TGCAGTGCTAGAGATTCCCGACAGAGCAATCAGCCCGAGCATTTT
CSARDSRQSNQPEHF
>TRBD1|many|TRBJ2-7|TRBV4-1
TGCGCCAGCAGCGAACAAAACAGGGGATATTTCTACGAGCAGTACTTC
CASSEQNRGYFYEQYF
>TRBD1|many|TRBJ1-1|TRBV2
TGTGCCAGCAGGGGGGACAGTGAAGCTTTCTTT
CASRGDSEAFF
>TRBD1|few|TRBJ1-5|TRBV12-3/TRBV12-4
TGTGCCAGCAGTTTCAGACAGGGAAGTCAGCCCCAGCATTTT
CASSFRQGSQPQHF
>TRBD2|many|TRBJ2-1|TRBV4-1
TGCGCCAGCAGCAAATACCGAGCGGGGTTTATTAATGAGCAGTTCTTC
CASSKYRAGFINEQFF
>TRBD1|many|TRBJ2-3|TRBV5-1
TGCGCCAGCAGCTTGGTCGGACAGGTTTCAGATACGCAGTATTTT
CASSLVGQVSDTQYF
>-|-|TRBJ2-5|TRBV29-1
TGCAGCGTTGAAGATTCAGGGAACCAAGAGACCCAGTACTTC
CSVEDSGNQETQYF
>-|few|TRBJ2-6|TRBV7-3
TGTGCCAGCAGCTTAACTGGGGGGCCCTCTGGGGCCAACGTCCTGACTTTC
CASSLTGGPSGANVLTF
>TRBD1|-|TRBJ1-2|TRBV12-3/TRBV12-4
TGTGCCAGCAGTGAGGGGGCAGGGATGGTCTATGGCTACACCTTC
CASSEGAGMVYGYTF
>TRBD1|-|TRBJ1-1|TRBV27
TGTGCCAGCAGTTTATACAGGGGGGGGAACACTGAAGCTTTCTTT
CASSLYRGGNTEAFF
>-|-|TRBJ2-5|TRBV12-3/TRBV12-4
TGTGCGGGGGAGACCCAGTACTTC
CAGETQYF
>-|-|TRBJ2-3|TRBV6-1
TGTGCCAGCAGTGAACCGGGGGTTATATGGTATTTT
CASSEPGVIWYF
>TRBD1|many|TRBJ2-7|TRBV7-9
TGTGCCAGCAATCCTCGGGACAGGGTAGACGAGCAGTACTTC
CASNPRDRVDEQYF
>-|-|TRBJ2-1|TRBV29-1
TGCAGCGTTGTGATCTTGAACCATGAGCAGTTCTTC
CSVVILNHEQFF
>-|many|TRBJ1-5|TRBV7-9
TGTGCCAGCAGCTTGACAGGACTCAATCAGCCCCAGCATTTT
CASSLTGLNQPQHF
>-|many|TRBJ1-5|TRBV4-1
TGCGCCAGCAGCCGCCGTTTGGAGAGGGGCAATCAGCCCCAGCATTTT
CASSRRLERGNQPQHF
>TRBD1|many|TRBJ2-5|TRBV5-4
TGTGCCAGCAGCTTGAACCGGGACAGGGTGTTCTTC
CASSLNRDRVFF
>-|many|TRBJ1-3|TRBV6-6
TGTGCCAGCCAGCGGGGCGTCTCTGGAAACACCATATATTTT
CASQRGVSGNTIYF
>-|many|TRBJ2-7|TRBV3-2
TGTGCCAGCAGCCAGACAGACAACTACGAGCAGTACTTC
CASSQTDNYEQYF
>-|few|TRBJ1-1|TRBV6-6
TGTGCCAGCAGACAGCTCATGAACACTGAAGCTTTCTTT
CASRQLMNTEAFF
>-|few|TRBJ1-4|TRBV6-5
TGTGCCAGCAGTCAAATAATTGGGGAAAAACTGTTTTTT
CASSQIIGEKLFF
>TRBD2|few|TRBJ2-1|TRBV12-3/TRBV12-4
TGTGCCAGCAGTTTAAGGACTAGCGGGGCCCACAATGAGCAGTTCTTC
CASSLRTSGAHNEQFF
>-|many|TRBJ2-5|TRBV5-1
TGCGCCAGCAGCTTGGGGGGTACCAAGGAGACCCAGTACTTC
CASSLGGTKETQYF
>TRBD1|many|TRBJ2-6|TRBV7-9
TGTGCCAGCAGCAGGGACAGGAACTATGGGGCCAACGTCCTGACTTTC
CASSRDRNYGANVLTF
>-|many|TRBJ2-6|TRBV7-9
TGTGCCAGCAGCTTAGCAGGGTCTGGGGCCAACGTCCTGACTTTC
CASSLAGSGANVLTF
>-|-|TRBJ2-3|TRBV5-1
TGCGCCAGCAGCATGGCTCGACAGGCCCGCACAGATACGCAGTATTTT
CASSMARQARTDTQYF
>-|few|TRBJ2-3|TRBV11-3
TGTGCCAGCAGCTCCGGGTCCGGAGATACGCAGTATTTT
CASSSGSGDTQYF
>-|few|TRBJ2-5|TRBV18
TGTGCCAGCTCACCCGGCAGGGCCCAAGAGACCCAGTACTTC
CASSPGRAQETQYF
>-|few|TRBJ2-3|TRBV11-3
TGTGCCAGCAGCTTAAACGTTTTGGGCGGAAGCACAGATACGCAGTATTTT
CASSLNVLGGSTDTQYF
>TRBD2|many|TRBJ2-7|TRBV7-2
TGTGCCAGCAGCCCTGTACTAGCGGGGACCTACGAGCAGTACTTC
CASSPVLAGTYEQYF
>-|once|TRBJ1-5|TRBV6-1
TGTGCCAGCAGTGACAGCGGGCAGCCCCAGCATTTT
CASSDSGQPQHF
>TRBD2|many|TRBJ2-3|TRBV25-1
TGTGCCAGCAGTGAATATGTTAGCGGGGGGTTCACAGATACGCAGTATTTT
CASSEYVSGGFTDTQYF
>-|few|TRBJ1-2|TRBV5-1
TGCGCCAGCAGTGGGGTCGGGGGGGGTACCGGCTACACCTTC
CASSGVGGGTGYTF
>-|few|TRBJ1-3|TRBV5-1
TGCGCCAGCAGTAAGACCGCTTCTGGAAACACCATATATTTT
CASSKTASGNTIYF
>TRBD2|many|TRBJ2-2|TRBV7-3
TGTGCCAGCAGCCTAGGGACTAGCACCGGGGAGCTGTTTTTT
CASSLGTSTGELFF
>TRBD2|few|TRBJ2-1|TRBV6-5
TGTGCCAGCAGTTACTGGAGCGGGGGGAATAACAATGAGCAGTTCTTC
CASSYWSGGNNNEQFF
>-|-|TRBJ2-7|TRBV20-1
TGCAGTGCTAGAGGGACAGTCTACGAGCAGTACTTC
CSARGTVYEQYF
>-|many|TRBJ2-1|TRBV7-9
TGTGCCAGCAGCTGGGACTTCATCAATGAGCAGTTCTTC
CASSWDFINEQFF
>-|-|TRBJ2-1|TRBV10-3
TGTGCCATCAGTGACGAGGGGGGCCCATACAATGAGCAGTTCTTC
CAISDEGGPYNEQFF
>TRBD1|few|TRBJ1-3|TRBV6-5
TGTGCCAGCCAGACAGGGTTCTCTGGAAACACCATATATTTT
CASQTGFSGNTIYF
>TRBD1|-|TRBJ1-1|TRBV29-1
TGCAGCGCGCACCGGGACAGGGACGGTCGGGGTTTCTTT
CSAHRDRDGRGFF
>-|many|TRBJ2-5|TRBV6-2/TRBV6-3
TGTGCCAGCAGTCCGGCCACCAGAGAGACCCAGTACTTC
CASSPATRETQYF
>TRBD1|many|TRBJ2-5|TRBV5-1
TGCGCCAGCAGCTTGGGACAGGGGCGTATCCTCCAGTACTTC
CASSLGQGRILQYF
>-|few|TRBJ1-4|TRBV5-1
TGCGCCAGCAGCTTGGGACTGCTAAATGAAAAACTGTTTTTT
CASSLGLLNEKLFF
>TRBD2|many|TRBJ2-5|TRBV20-1
TGCAGTGCTTTGGGGGGGTGGGAGACCCAGTACTTC
CSALGGWETQYF
>-|-|TRBJ1-2|TRBV6-5
TGTGCCAGCAGTTACTCGGGCGGCGTCGCCTATGGCTACACCTTC
CASSYSGGVAYGYTF
>-|few|TRBJ1-4|TRBV30
TGTGCCTCCGGGGGCCTAGCCGGTGAAAAACTGTTTTTT
CASGGLAGEKLFF
>TRBD1|many|TRBJ1-1|TRBV18
TGTGCCAGCTCACCAACCGGGACAGGGCTTTCAGATGAAGCTTTCTTT
CASSPTGTGLSDEAFF
>TRBD2|few|TRBJ2-1|TRBV4-1
TGCGCCAGCAGCCAAGCGGGGGGGTACAATGAGCAGTTCTTC
CASSQAGGYNEQFF
>TRBD1|many|TRBJ1-1|TRBV10-3
TGTGCCATCAGTGGAACAGGGGTCGTTCGGACAGGCACTGAAGCTTTCTTT
CAISGTGVVRTGTEAFF
>TRBD1|many|TRBJ1-1|TRBV7-2
TGTGCCAGCAGCCTATCACAGGGGAGCACTGAAGCTTTCTTT
CASSLSQGSTEAFF